This T cell receptor beta chain was recovered during a study of T-cell reconstitution after alpha-beta-depleted transplantation in children. Construction of the TCRbeta library involved unique molecular identifiers. MiXCR was run by TCRdb on the PCR reads, yielding one entry per CDR3 protein. The data contain roughly 500,000 distinct CDR3 sequences, 18% of them singletons. The germline gives CDR1 MGHRA, CDR2 YSYEKL. With 0 bases removed from V and 3 bases from J, the gap between germline ends came to 9 bases. The CDR3 totals 14 residues. This receptor was taken from a human donor who donated a stem cell graft to a child with acute lymphoblastic leukemia. The specimen comprised PBMCs from the stem cell graft donor, sampled from the stem cell graft. This rearrangement joins TRBV4-1 to TRBJ2-7; D uncertain. In nucleotides, the CDR3 is TGCGCCAGCAGCCAAGATAGTGCTCTCTACGAGCAGTACTTC. Amino acids: CASSQDSALYEQYF.